This T cell receptor beta chain was identified in a study of cytomegalovirus exposure and HLA in healthy donors. The overall study: The Caucasian-associated ancestry cluster contained about four fifths of the approximately 410 genotyped donors. Findings and caveats of the study: The authors judged a highly shared variant cluster likely a sequencing artifact.

Healthy bone marrow donors made up the cohort. The V end lost 6 bases, the J end lost 0 bases, and 12 bases lay between the germline ends. Germline V lookup: CDR1 MNHEY, CDR2 SVGAGI. The CDR3 has 14 residues. About this clone: Its antigen remains unknown.

PCR involved 60 Vbeta and 13 Jbeta primers. TCRdb's table, derived via immunoSEQ multiplex PCR, lists solely in-frame clones and lacks some. The sample includes more than 90,000 clones, about four fifths seen only once; the top ten take about 1.9%. The sequenced sample consisted of PBMCs. This chain joins TRBV6-5 and TRBJ2-7, with D perhaps TRBD1 (6 bases). This TCR came from a woman between 40 and 50 years old in good health and CMV-seronegative. In DNA form, the CDR3 reads TGTGCCAGCAGCATTACAGGGTTCTCCTACGAGCAGTACTTC. This codes for CASSITGFSYEQYF.